This T cell receptor (beta chain) was observed in a study of T cells in Graves' hyperthyroidism and ophthalmopathy. Points from the study as a whole: Blood held most thyroid clonotypes expanded above 0.001 frequency.

Amplified regions were TCR beta CDR3 sequences from RNA transcripts. The HTBI primer set drove a first-round RT-PCR of the TCR CDR3. TCRdb re-analysed the multiplex PCR reads in MiXCR, keeping a single row per CDR3 protein. This table holds roughly 100,000 distinct CDR3 sequences, around 50% found once. About this clonotype: Its target is unknown. A much more abundant neighbour one base away suggests this may be a read error. This CDR3 fails to terminate in the conserved phenylalanine or tryptophan, so it likely reflects a read error.

The study excluded patients with uncontrolled infection, other autoimmune disease, pregnancy or lactation. Diagnoses rested on clinical symptoms, serum thyroxine and TRAb, thyroid ultrasound and orbital computed tomography. The PBMCs were taken from more than 8 ml of fresh peripheral blood. The germline V gene has CDR1 MNHEY and CDR2 SVGEGT. V gave up 6 bases and J gave up 4 bases, with 15 bases separating them. The CDR3 is made up of 14 amino acids. The sample was blood. The receptor was derived from a woman aged 35 to 49 with Graves' hyperthyroidism. J is TRBJ2-5 and V is TRBV6-2 or TRBV6-3; D is unclear. The CDR3 protein is CASRGAAKVETQYS. The CDR3 nucleotides read TGTGCCAGCAGGGGCGCGGCGAAGGTAGAGACCCAGTACTCC.